The rows below give T cell receptor beta chains drawn from one sample of a study of blood T cell repertoires in COVID-19. Measured with immunoSEQ multiplex PCR; TCRdb has only the in-frame clones, and not every one. Seen here are 100,000 to 150,000 clones, more than 60% observed once, and the top ten hold 1.9%. The sequenced sample consisted of peripheral blood. The receptors stem from an older woman with acute or convalescent COVID-19. Both conserved end residues are part of each CDR3. Fields, in order: clone size, J gene, D gene, V gene, CDR3 protein, CDR3 DNA. The D gene is left open where the match is weak. Not every row has a clone size; where given, it reads once, few, many or a size class.

- | TRBJ2-4 | - | TRBV20-1 | CSASKDTAKNIQYF | TGCAGTGCTAGTAAGGACACCGCCAAAAACATTCAGTACTTC
- | TRBJ2-7 | - | TRBV29-1 | CSVESKHEQYF | TGCAGCGTTGAATCCAAGCACGAGCAGTACTTC
many | TRBJ2-6 | - | TRBV2 | CASIYSGANVLTF | TGTGCCAGCATCTACTCTGGGGCCAACGTCCTGACTTTC
few | TRBJ2-3 | - | TRBV27 | CASSLRFGRLTDTQYF | TGTGCCAGCAGTTTACGGTTTGGCAGACTCACAGATACGCAGTATTTT
- | TRBJ1-4 | TRBD1 | TRBV4-1 | CASSPDRVNTNEKLFF | TGCGCCAGCAGTCCGGACAGGGTGAATACTAATGAAAAACTGTTTTTT
- | TRBJ2-1 | - | TRBV12-3/TRBV12-4 | CASRFPGVNEQFF | TGTGCCAGCAGATTCCCGGGGGTGAATGAGCAGTTCTTC
- | TRBJ1-5 | - | TRBV11-2 | CASSTTDRNQPQHF | TGTGCCAGCAGCACGACAGACCGCAATCAGCCCCAGCATTTT
- | TRBJ2-3 | - | TRBV2 | CASIRRRGEDTQYF | TGTGCCAGCATCCGAAGGAGAGGTGAAGATACGCAGTATTTT
many | TRBJ2-1 | - | TRBV5-6 | CASSPRNENEQFF | TGTGCCAGCAGCCCTAGGAACGAAAATGAGCAGTTCTTC
- | TRBJ1-1 | - | TRBV3-1/TRBV3-2 | CASSQSSHTEAFF | TGTGCCAGCAGCCAATCTTCCCACACTGAAGCTTTCTTT
- | TRBJ2-7 | - | TRBV3-1/TRBV3-2 | CASSPLGGSYEQYF | TGTGCCAGCAGCCCCCTCGGGGGATCCTACGAGCAGTACTTC
- | TRBJ2-7 | - | TRBV7-8 | CASSPSSYEQYF | TGTGCCAGCAGCCCGAGCTCCTACGAGCAGTACTTC
- | TRBJ1-4 | - | TRBV5-1 | CASSFPGDNEKLFF | TGCGCCAGCAGCTTTCCAGGTGATAATGAAAAACTGTTTTTT
- | TRBJ1-1 | - | TRBV24-1 | CATTSGGETEAFF | TGTGCCACCACAAGCGGGGGTGAAACTGAAGCTTTCTTT
- | TRBJ2-5 | - | TRBV12-3/TRBV12-4 | CASSSRDIQYF | TGTGCCAGCAGCTCCCGGGACATACAGTACTTC
- | TRBJ2-6 | TRBD1 | TRBV30 | CAWSLDRDFSGANVLTF | TGTGCCTGGAGCCTTGACAGGGATTTCTCTGGGGCCAACGTCCTGACTTTC
few | TRBJ1-6 | TRBD1 | TRBV19 | CASNFRDRRASPLHF | TGTGCCAGTAACTTCCGGGACAGAAGGGCTTCACCCCTCCACTTT
- | TRBJ2-1 | - | TRBV6-1 | CASSDYKGGYNEQFF | TGTGCCAGCAGTGATTATAAGGGGGGGTACAATGAGCAGTTCTTC
- | TRBJ1-1 | - | TRBV11-2 | CASSTRGPREGTEAFF | TGTGCCAGCAGCACGCGGGGCCCCAGGGAGGGCACTGAAGCTTTCTTT
- | TRBJ2-1 | TRBD2 | TRBV4-3 | CASSPHSGGAYNEQFF | TGCGCCAGCAGCCCGCATAGCGGGGGGGCTTACAATGAGCAGTTCTTC
- | TRBJ2-3 | - | TRBV4-1 | CASSQGQGGLPDTQYF | TGCGCCAGCAGCCAAGGGCAGGGGGGACTTCCAGATACGCAGTATTTT
- | TRBJ2-2 | TRBD2 | TRBV5-4 | CASSWGIAGITGELFF | TGTGCCAGCAGCTGGGGCATAGCGGGAATCACCGGGGAGCTGTTTTTT
many | TRBJ2-7 | TRBD2 | TRBV30 | CAWSSGTSRNYEQYF | TGTGCCTGGAGTTCCGGGACTAGCAGAAATTACGAGCAGTACTTC
many | TRBJ1-5 | TRBD1 | TRBV2 | CASKQGARQPQHF | TGTGCCAGCAAACAGGGGGCCAGACAGCCCCAGCATTTT
- | TRBJ1-4 | - | TRBV6-5 | CASSIQGTEKLFF | TGTGCCAGCAGTATCCAGGGGACGGAAAAACTGTTTTTT
- | TRBJ1-1 | TRBD1 | TRBV14 | CASRDTGGHTEAFF | TGTGCCAGCAGAGATACAGGGGGCCACACTGAAGCTTTCTTT
- | TRBJ1-2 | - | TRBV6-5 | CASTPGAAGYGYTF | TGTGCCAGCACCCCAGGGGCTGCGGGCTATGGCTACACCTTC
- | TRBJ1-3 | TRBD1 | TRBV18 | CASSPIGQGDSGNTIYF | TGTGCCAGCTCACCAATCGGACAGGGGGACTCTGGAAACACCATATATTTT
- | TRBJ2-5 | TRBD1 | TRBV15 | CATSKGQAKETQYF | TGTGCCACTAGCAAAGGACAGGCAAAAGAGACCCAGTACTTC
- | TRBJ2-7 | TRBD1 | TRBV19 | CASSMIFRDSPLF | TGTGCCAGTAGTATGATATTCCGGGACAGTCCTCTCTTC
- | TRBJ2-2 | TRBD2 | TRBV6-2/TRBV6-3 | CASSYPGLAGGPRGGELFF | TGTGCCAGCAGTTACCCGGGACTAGCGGGAGGGCCACGAGGCGGGGAGCTGTTTTTT
- | TRBJ1-1 | - | TRBV5-1 | CASSLAAGFTEAFF | TGCGCCAGCAGCCTCGCGGCAGGGTTTACTGAAGCTTTCTTT
- | TRBJ2-3 | - | TRBV30 | CAWSAGGGGDTQYF | TGTGCCTGGAGTGCCGGGGGAGGTGGAGATACGCAGTATTTT
- | TRBJ2-5 | TRBD1 | TRBV19 | CASSTRGQGTETQYF | TGTGCCAGTAGTACCCGCGGACAGGGGACGGAGACCCAGTACTTC
- | TRBJ2-1 | - | TRBV2 | CASSGANPSYNEQFF | TGTGCCAGCAGTGGGGCCAACCCCTCCTACAATGAGCAGTTCTTC
- | TRBJ1-4 | - | TRBV15 | CATSRGEGGKEKLFF | TGTGCCACCAGCAGAGGGGAGGGAGGAAAGGAAAAACTGTTTTTT
- | TRBJ2-2 | TRBD1 | TRBV6-5 | CASSRGQGNTGELFF | TGTGCCAGCAGCCGCGGACAGGGCAACACCGGGGAGCTGTTTTTT
few | TRBJ1-4 | - | TRBV19 | CASSARDNHNEKLFF | TGTGCCAGTAGTGCCCGGGACAATCATAATGAAAAACTGTTTTTT
- | TRBJ1-2 | - | TRBV14 | CASSQGQNYGYTF | TGTGCCAGCAGCCAAGGCCAGAACTATGGCTACACCTTC
- | TRBJ1-1 | - | TRBV5-6 | CASSLASGNTEAFF | TGTGCCAGCAGCTTGGCTTCAGGAAACACTGAAGCTTTCTTT
- | TRBJ1-3 | TRBD1 | TRBV11-2 | CASSLDLGQGRNTIYF | TGTGCCAGCAGCTTAGATTTGGGACAGGGAAGAAACACCATATATTTT
many | TRBJ2-7 | TRBD2 | TRBV14 | CASSRIREGHHEQYF | TGTGCCAGCAGCCGTATACGGGAGGGCCACCACGAGCAGTACTTC
- | TRBJ1-6 | TRBD1 | TRBV27 | CASSPGGLGYNSPLHF | TGTGCCAGCAGCCCAGGGGGGTTGGGGTATAATTCACCCCTCCACTTT
few | TRBJ1-2 | - | TRBV19 | CASSSAYGYTF | TGTGCCAGTTCGTCCGCGTATGGCTACACCTTC
- | TRBJ2-7 | TRBD1 | TRBV11-2 | CASSYLDRASYEQYF | TGTGCCAGCAGCTACCTGGACAGGGCCTCCTACGAGCAGTACTTC
- | TRBJ1-3 | - | TRBV6-5 | CASSYSRLSSGNTIYF | TGTGCCAGCAGTTACTCTCGGTTAAGCTCTGGAAACACCATATATTTT
- | TRBJ2-1 | - | TRBV5-1 | CASSGGTYRQGMEQFF | TGCGCCAGCAGCGGGGGGACGTACAGACAGGGTATGGAGCAGTTCTTC
- | TRBJ2-3 | TRBD2 | TRBV6-5 | CASSYAWTSPTDTQYF | TGTGCCAGCAGTTATGCGTGGACTAGCCCCACAGATACGCAGTATTTT
few | TRBJ1-2 | - | TRBV4-2 | CASSQDMGQGDGYTF | TGTGCCAGCAGCCAAGATATGGGACAAGGGGATGGCTACACCTTC
- | TRBJ2-7 | - | TRBV2 | CASSDFSPGSDEQYF | TGTGCCAGCAGTGATTTTTCCCCAGGGTCAGACGAGCAGTACTTC
- | TRBJ2-7 | - | TRBV29-1 | CSVEGLGEQYF | TGCAGCGTTGAAGGACTTGGCGAGCAGTACTTC
- | TRBJ1-2 | TRBD1 | TRBV7-9 | CASSLDGTAYGYTF | TGTGCCAGCAGCTTAGACGGGACAGCCTATGGCTACACCTTC
- | TRBJ2-7 | - | TRBV10-3 | CAISESGGEQYF | TGTGCCATCAGTGAGTCGGGGGGCGAGCAGTACTTC